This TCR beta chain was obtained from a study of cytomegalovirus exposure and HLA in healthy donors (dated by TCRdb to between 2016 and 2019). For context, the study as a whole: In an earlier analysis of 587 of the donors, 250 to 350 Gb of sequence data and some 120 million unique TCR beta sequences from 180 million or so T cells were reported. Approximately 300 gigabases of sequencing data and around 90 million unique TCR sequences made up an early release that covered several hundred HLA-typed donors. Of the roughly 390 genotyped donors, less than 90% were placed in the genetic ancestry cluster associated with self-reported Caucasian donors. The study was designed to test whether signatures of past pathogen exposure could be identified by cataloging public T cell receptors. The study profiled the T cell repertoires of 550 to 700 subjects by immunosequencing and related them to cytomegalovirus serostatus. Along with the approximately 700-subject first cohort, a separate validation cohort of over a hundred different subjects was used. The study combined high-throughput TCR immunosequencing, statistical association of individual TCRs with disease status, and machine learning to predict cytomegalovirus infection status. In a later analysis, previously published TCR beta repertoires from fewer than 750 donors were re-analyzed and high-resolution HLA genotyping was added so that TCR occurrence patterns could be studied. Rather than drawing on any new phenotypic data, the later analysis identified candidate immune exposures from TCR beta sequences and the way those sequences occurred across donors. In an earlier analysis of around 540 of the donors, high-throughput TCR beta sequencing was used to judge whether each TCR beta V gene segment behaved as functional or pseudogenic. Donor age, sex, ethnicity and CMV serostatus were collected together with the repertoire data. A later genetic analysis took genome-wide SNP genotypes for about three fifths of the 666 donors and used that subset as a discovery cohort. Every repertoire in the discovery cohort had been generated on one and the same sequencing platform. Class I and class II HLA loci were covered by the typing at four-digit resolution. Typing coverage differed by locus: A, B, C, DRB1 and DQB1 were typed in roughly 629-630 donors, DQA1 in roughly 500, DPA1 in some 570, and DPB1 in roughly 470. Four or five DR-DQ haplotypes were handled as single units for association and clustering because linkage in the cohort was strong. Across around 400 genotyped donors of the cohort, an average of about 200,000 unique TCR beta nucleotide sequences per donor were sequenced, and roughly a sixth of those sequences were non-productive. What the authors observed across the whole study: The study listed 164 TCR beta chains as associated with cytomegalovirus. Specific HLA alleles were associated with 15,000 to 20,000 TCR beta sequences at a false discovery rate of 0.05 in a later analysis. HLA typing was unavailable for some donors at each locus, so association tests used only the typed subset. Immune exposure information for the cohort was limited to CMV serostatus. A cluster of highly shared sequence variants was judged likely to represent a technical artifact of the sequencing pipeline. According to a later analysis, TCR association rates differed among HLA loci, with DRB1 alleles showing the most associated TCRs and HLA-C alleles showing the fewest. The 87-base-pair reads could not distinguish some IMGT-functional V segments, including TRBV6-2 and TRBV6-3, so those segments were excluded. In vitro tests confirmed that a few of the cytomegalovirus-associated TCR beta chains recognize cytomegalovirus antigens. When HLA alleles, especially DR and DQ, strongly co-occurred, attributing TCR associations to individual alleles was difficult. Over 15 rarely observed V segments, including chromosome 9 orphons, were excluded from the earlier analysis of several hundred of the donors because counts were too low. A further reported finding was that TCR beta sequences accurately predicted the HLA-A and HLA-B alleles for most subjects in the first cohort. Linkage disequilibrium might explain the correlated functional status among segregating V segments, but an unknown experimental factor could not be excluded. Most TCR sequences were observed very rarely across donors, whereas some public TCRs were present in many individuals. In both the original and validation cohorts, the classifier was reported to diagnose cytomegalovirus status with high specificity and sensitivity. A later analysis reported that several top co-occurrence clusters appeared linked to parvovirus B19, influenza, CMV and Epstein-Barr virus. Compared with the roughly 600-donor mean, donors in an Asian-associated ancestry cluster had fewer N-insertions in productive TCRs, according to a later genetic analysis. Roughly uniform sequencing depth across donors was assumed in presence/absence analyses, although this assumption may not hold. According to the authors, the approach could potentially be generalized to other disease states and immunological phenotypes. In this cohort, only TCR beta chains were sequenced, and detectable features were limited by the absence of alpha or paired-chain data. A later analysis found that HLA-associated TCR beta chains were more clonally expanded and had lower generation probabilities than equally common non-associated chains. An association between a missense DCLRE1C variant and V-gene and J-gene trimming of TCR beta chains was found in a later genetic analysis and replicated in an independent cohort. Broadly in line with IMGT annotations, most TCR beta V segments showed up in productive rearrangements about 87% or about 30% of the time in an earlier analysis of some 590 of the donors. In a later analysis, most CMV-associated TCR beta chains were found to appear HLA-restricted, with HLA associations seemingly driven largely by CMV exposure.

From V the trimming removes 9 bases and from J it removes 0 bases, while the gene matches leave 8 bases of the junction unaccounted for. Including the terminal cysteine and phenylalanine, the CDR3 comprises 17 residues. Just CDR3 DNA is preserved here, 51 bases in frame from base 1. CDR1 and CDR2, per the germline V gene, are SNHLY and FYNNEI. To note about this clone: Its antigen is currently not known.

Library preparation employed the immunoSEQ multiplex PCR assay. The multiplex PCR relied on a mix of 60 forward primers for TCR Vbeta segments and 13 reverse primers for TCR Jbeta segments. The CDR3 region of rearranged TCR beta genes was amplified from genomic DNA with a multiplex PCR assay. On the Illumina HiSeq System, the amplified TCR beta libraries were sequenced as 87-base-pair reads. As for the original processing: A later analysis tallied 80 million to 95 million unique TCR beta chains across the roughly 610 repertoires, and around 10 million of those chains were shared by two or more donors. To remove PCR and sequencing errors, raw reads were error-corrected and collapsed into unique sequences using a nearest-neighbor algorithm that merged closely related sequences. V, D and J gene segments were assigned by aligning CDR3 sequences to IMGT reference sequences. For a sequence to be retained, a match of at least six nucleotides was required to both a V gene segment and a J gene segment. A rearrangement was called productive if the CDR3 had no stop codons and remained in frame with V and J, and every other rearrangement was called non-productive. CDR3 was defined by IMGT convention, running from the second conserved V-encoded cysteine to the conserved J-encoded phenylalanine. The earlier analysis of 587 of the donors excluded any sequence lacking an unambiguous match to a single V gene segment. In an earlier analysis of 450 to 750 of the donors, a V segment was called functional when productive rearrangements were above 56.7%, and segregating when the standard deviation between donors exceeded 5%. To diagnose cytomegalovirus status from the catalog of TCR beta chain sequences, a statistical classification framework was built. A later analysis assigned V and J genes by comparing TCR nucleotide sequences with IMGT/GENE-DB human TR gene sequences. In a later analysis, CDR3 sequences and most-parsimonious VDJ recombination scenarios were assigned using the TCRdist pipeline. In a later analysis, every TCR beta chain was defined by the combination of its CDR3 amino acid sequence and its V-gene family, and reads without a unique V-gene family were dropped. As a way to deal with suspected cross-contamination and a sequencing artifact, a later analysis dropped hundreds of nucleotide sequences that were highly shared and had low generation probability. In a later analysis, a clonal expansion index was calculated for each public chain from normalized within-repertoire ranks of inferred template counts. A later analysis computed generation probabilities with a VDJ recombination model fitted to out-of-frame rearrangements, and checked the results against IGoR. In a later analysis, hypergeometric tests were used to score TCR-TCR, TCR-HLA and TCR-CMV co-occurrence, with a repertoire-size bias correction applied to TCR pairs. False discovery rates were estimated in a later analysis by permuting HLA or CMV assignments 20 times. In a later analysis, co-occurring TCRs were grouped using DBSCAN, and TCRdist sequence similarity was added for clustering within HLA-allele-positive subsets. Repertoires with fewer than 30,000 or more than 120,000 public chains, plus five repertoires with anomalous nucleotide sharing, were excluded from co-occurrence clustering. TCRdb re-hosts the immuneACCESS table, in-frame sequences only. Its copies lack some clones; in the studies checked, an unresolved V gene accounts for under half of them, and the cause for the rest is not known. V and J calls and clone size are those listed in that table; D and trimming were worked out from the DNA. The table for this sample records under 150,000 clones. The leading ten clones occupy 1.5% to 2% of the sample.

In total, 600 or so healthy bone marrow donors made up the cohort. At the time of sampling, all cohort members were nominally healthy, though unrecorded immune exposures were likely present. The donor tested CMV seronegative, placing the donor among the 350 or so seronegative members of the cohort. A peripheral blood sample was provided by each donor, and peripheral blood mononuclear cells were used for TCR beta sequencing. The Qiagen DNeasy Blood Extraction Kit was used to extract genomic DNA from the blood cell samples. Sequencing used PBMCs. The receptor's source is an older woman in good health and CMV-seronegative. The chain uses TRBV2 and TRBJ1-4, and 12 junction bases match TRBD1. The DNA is TGTGCCAGGGGGGACAGGGGGCAACTACCAACTAATGAAAAACTGTTTTTT. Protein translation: CARGDRGQLPTNEKLFF.